This T cell receptor beta chain comes out of a study of blood T cell repertoires in COVID-19. As for the study in general: Acute and convalescent COVID-19 specimens originated in the United States, Italy and Spain. T cells, B-cell-depleted T cells, or PBMCs supplied cDNA or gDNA.

Original handling: Amplified reference gene primers provided the basis for estimating nucleated cell counts. The data were produced by immunoSEQ multiplex PCR, yet TCRdb's version contains in-frame clones alone and is incomplete. That table is the source of V, J and clone size, and D and trimming were worked out from the DNA. The repertoire holds around 200,000 clones, with about four fifths as singletons. Germline lookup yields CDR1 GTSNPN and CDR2 SVGIG (reference sequence). The CDR3 runs 13 residues. The V and J ends lost 8 bases and 7 bases respectively, with 15 bases between them. This sequence joins TRBV30 and TRBJ1-6; D is possibly TRBD1 (6 bases). The source of this sequence is a man in his fifties or sixties with active or convalescent COVID-19. Source material: peripheral blood. The CDR3 DNA reads as TGTGCCGGCGAACAGGGCCGAAATTCACCCCTCCACTTT. It codes for CAGEQGRNSPLHF.